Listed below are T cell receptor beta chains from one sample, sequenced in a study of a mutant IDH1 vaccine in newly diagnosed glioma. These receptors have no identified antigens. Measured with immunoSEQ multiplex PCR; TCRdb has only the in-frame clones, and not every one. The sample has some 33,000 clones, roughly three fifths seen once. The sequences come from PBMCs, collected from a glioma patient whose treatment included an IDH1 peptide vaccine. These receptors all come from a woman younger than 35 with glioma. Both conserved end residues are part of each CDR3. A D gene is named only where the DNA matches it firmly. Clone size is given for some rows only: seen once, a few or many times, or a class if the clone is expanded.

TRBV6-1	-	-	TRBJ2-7	CASSDLVLNYEQYF	TGTGCCAGCAGTGATTTAGTGCTAAACTACGAGCAGTACTTC
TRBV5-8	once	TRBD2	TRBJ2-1	CASSWGLAGESVEQFF	TGTGCCAGCAGCTGGGGACTAGCGGGAGAGTCGGTTGAGCAGTTCTTC
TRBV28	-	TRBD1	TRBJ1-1	CASSTGGLMDTEAFF	TGTGCCAGCAGCACAGGGGGTCTAATGGACACTGAAGCTTTCTTT
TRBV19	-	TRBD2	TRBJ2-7	CASSVTSGGYEQYF	TGTGCCAGTAGTGTGACTAGCGGAGGATACGAGCAGTACTTC
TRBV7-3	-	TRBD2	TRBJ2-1	CASSLTASGPYNEQFF	TGTGCCAGCAGCTTAACGGCTAGCGGACCTTACAATGAGCAGTTCTTC
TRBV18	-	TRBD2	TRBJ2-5	CASSRTREEETQYF	TGTGCCAGCTCACGCACCCGGGAGGAAGAGACCCAGTACTTC
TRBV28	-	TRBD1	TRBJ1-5	CASLSGNRGKPQHF	TGTGCCAGCCTAAGCGGGAACAGGGGCAAGCCCCAGCATTTT
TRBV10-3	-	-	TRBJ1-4	CAISESRAQGEKLFF	TGTGCCATCAGTGAGTCCCGGGCGCAAGGGGAAAAACTGTTTTTT
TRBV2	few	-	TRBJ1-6	CASSDLGPGSYNSPLHF	TGTGCCAGCAGTGATCTGGGTCCGGGATCCTATAATTCACCCCTCCACTTT
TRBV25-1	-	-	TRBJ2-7	CASSESVLSYEQYF	TGTGCCAGCAGTGAATCGGTTCTCTCCTACGAGCAGTACTTC
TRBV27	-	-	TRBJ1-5	CASSLVGLGSQPQHF	TGTGCCAGCAGTTTAGTGGGACTGGGGAGTCAGCCCCAGCATTTT
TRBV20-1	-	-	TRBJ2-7	CSALGTLEQYF	TGCAGTGCCCTCGGGACTCTCGAGCAGTACTTC
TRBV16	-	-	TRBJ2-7	CASSQFRTYEQYF	TGTGCCAGCAGCCAATTCAGGACCTACGAGCAGTACTTC
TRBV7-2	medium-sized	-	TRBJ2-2	CASSPVNTGELFF	TGTGCCAGCAGCCCCGTCAACACCGGGGAGCTGTTTTTT
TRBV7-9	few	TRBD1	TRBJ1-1	CASNFYIGTGDTEAFF	TGTGCCAGCAACTTTTATATCGGGACAGGGGACACTGAAGCTTTCTTT
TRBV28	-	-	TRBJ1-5	CASGEDQPQHF	TGTGCCAGCGGGGAAGATCAGCCCCAGCATTTT
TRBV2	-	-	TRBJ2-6	CASKPRAETGANVLTF	TGTGCCAGCAAGCCCCGGGCAGAAACTGGGGCCAACGTCCTGACTTTC
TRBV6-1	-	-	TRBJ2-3	CASSDLGLTDTQYF	TGTGCCAGCAGTGATCTAGGGCTCACAGATACGCAGTATTTT
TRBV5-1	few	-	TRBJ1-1	CASSFLGGNTEAFF	TGCGCCAGCAGCTTTCTTGGAGGGAACACTGAAGCTTTCTTT
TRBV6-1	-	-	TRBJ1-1	CASSGGRAENTEAFF	TGTGCCAGCAGTGGCGGTCGGGCGGAGAACACTGAAGCTTTCTTT
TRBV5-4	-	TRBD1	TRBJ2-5	CASSIGTGEVETQYF	TGTGCCAGCAGCATAGGGACAGGGGAGGTAGAGACCCAGTACTTC
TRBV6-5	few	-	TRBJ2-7	CASRDPAGPKQYF	TGTGCCAGCAGGGATCCGGCGGGGCCAAAGCAGTACTTC
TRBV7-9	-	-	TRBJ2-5	CASSLSRTVLLETQYF	TGTGCCAGCAGCTTAAGCCGGACGGTCCTTTTAGAGACCCAGTACTTC
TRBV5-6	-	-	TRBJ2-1	CASSLHNEQFF	TGTGCCAGCAGCCTTCACAATGAGCAGTTCTTC
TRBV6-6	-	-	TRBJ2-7	CASSSAGEQYF	TGTGCCAGCAGTTCAGCAGGCGAGCAGTACTTC
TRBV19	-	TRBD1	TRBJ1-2	CASTSSSDRGGYTF	TGTGCCAGTACCTCTTCCTCGGACAGGGGTGGCTACACCTTC
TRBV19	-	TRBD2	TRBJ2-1	CASSPAGGLTNEQFF	TGTGCCAGTAGTCCCGCGGGAGGGCTCACAAATGAGCAGTTCTTC
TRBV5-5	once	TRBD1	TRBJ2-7	CASRRDSPIYEQYF	TGTGCCAGCAGACGGGACAGCCCAATCTACGAGCAGTACTTC
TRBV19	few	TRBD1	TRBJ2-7	CASSRQGSSYEQYF	TGTGCCAGTAGTAGACAGGGGAGCTCCTACGAGCAGTACTTC
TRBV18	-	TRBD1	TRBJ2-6	CASSPAGQGLSGANVLTF	TGTGCCAGCTCACCGGCTGGACAGGGGCTTTCTGGGGCCAACGTCCTGACTTTC
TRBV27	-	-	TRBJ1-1	CASRISMNTEAFF	TGTGCCAGCAGAATAAGTATGAACACTGAAGCTTTCTTT
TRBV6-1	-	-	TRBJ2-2	CASLSGELFF	TGTGCCAGCTTGAGCGGGGAGCTGTTTTTT
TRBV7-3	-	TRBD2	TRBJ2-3	CASSLQWTSGSTDTQYF	TGTGCCAGCAGCCTCCAATGGACTAGCGGTAGCACAGATACGCAGTATTTT
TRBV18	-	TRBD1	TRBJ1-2	CASSLRGTGGVSGYGYTF	TGTGCCAGCTCACTCCGCGGGACAGGGGGAGTATCGGGTTATGGCTACACCTTC
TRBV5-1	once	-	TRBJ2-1	CASSLAVGTYNEQFF	TGCGCCAGCAGCTTGGCTGTGGGTACCTACAATGAGCAGTTCTTC
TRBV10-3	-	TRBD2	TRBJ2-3	CAIRLAGGNTDTQYF	TGTGCCATCAGACTAGCGGGGGGTAACACAGATACGCAGTATTTT
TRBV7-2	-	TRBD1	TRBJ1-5	CASSLALGTGDQPQHF	TGTGCCAGCAGCTTAGCTCTCGGGACAGGAGATCAGCCCCAGCATTTT
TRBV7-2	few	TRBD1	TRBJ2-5	CASSLAPGQQETQYF	TGTGCCAGCAGCTTAGCCCCGGGACAGCAGGAGACCCAGTACTTC
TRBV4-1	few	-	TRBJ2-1	CASSQEEWSGPYNEQFF	TGCGCCAGCAGCCAAGAAGAATGGAGCGGGCCCTACAATGAGCAGTTCTTC
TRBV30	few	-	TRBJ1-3	CAWRVGQAGNTIYF	TGTGCCTGGAGGGTGGGGCAGGCTGGAAACACCATATATTTT
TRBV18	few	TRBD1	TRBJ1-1	CASSPRYGQGITEAFF	TGTGCCAGCTCACCGAGATACGGACAGGGTATCACTGAAGCTTTCTTT
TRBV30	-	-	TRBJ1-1	CAWSVHWGAGMNTEAFF	TGTGCCTGGAGTGTACACTGGGGGGCCGGGATGAACACTGAAGCTTTCTTT
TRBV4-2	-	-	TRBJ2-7	CASSQVIGGYEQYF	TGTGCCAGCAGCCAAGTGATCGGCGGGTACGAGCAGTACTTC
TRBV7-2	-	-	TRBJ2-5	CASSFASSGKGETQYF	TGTGCCAGCAGCTTTGCCTCATCTGGGAAAGGAGAGACCCAGTACTTC
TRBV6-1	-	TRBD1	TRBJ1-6	CASSGPDRGSNSPLHF	TGTGCCAGCAGTGGCCCCGACAGGGGATCTAATTCACCCCTCCACTTT
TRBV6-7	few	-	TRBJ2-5	CAKVFKVTKKETQYF	TGTGCCAAAGTATTTAAGGTCACCAAAAAAGAGACCCAGTACTTC
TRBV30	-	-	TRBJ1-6	CAWSVGYNSPLHF	TGTGCCTGGAGTGTAGGTTATAATTCACCCCTCCACTTT
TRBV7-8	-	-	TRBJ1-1	CASSTRAYTEAFF	TGTGCCAGCAGCACCCGGGCTTACACTGAAGCTTTCTTT
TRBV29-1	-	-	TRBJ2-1	CSVEGYSLASEQFF	TGCAGCGTTGAAGGCTACTCCCTCGCCAGTGAGCAGTTCTTC
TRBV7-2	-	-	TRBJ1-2	CASVPSGIPYGYTF	TGTGCCAGCGTTCCCTCGGGGATTCCTTATGGCTACACCTTC
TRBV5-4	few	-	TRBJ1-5	CASSFGSNQPQHF	TGTGCCAGCAGCTTCGGGAGCAATCAGCCCCAGCATTTT
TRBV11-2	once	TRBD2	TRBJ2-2	CASSSIAGSTGELFF	TGTGCCAGCAGTTCCATAGCGGGTTCGACCGGGGAGCTGTTTTTT
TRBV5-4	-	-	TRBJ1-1	CASSLGTEAFF	TGTGCCAGCAGCTTGGGGACTGAAGCTTTCTTT
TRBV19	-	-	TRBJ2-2	CASSMGPQVVPGELFF	TGTGCCAGTAGTATGGGCCCACAGGTAGTCCCCGGGGAGCTGTTTTTT
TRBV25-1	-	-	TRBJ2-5	CASSEVTGRGEQETQYF	TGTGCCAGCAGTGAAGTGACAGGGAGGGGGGAACAAGAGACCCAGTACTTC
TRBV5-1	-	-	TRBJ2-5	CASSLLAGAFQETQYF	TGCGCCAGCAGCTTGCTCGCGGGGGCCTTCCAAGAGACCCAGTACTTC
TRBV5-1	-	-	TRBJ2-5	CASSLGAGKETQYF	TGCGCCAGCAGCTTGGGGGCGGGGAAAGAGACCCAGTACTTC
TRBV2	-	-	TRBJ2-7	CASSPGRGPYEQYF	TGTGCCAGCAGCCCGGGGAGGGGGCCCTACGAGCAGTACTTC
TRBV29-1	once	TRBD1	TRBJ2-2	CSVETNRGGELFF	TGCAGCGTTGAGACGAACAGGGGAGGGGAGCTGTTTTTT
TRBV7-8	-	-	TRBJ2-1	CASSRHEGEFEQFF	TGTGCCAGCAGCCGACATGAAGGGGAATTTGAGCAGTTCTTC